This T cell receptor beta chain is from a study of Ad26.COV2.S vaccination and SARS-CoV-2 variants. Background on the study: Recipients of Ad26.COV2.S got it intramuscularly, once or twice 56 days apart.

The study, taken as a whole, reports: Assessments of TCR breadth and depth may have underestimated the total T cell responses. Substantial breadth was reported for post-vaccination spike-specific CD8+ and CD4+ T cells. Placebo recipients trailed vaccine recipients in spike-specific TCR breadth.

Treatment indicated: around 19 received Ad26.COV2.S at low or high dose, single or two shots; about 5 received placebo; per-sample allocation not given. Samples came from day 63 after the first vaccine or placebo injection. About this clone: Its antigen is as yet unknown.

The protocol was immunoSEQ multiplex PCR, while the TCRdb copy is restricted to in-frame clones and leaves out a portion. The repertoire holds 350,000 to 500,000 clones, with 75% to 95% as singletons. The receptor was derived from a person aged 18-60 years who received the Ad26.COV2.S COVID-19 vaccine or a placebo. Sequenced material: peripheral blood, taken in a trial of Ad26.COV2.S vaccine versus placebo.

CDR3 loop: CATGVGNEAETQYF. DNA of the CDR3: TGTGCCACCGGCGTGGGGAATGAGGCAGAGACCCAGTACTTC. The V and J genes are TRBV24-1 and TRBJ2-5; the D is unclear. The CDR3 has 14 amino acids. V lost 9 bases to trimming and J lost 4 bases, with 17 bases between them. Germline V lookup: CDR1 KGHDR, CDR2 SFDVKD.